This T cell receptor (beta chain) stems from a study of tumor-infiltrating lymphocytes in primary liver carcinoma. Turning to the study itself: Productive TCRbeta read yields ran from roughly 3.9 to 6.8 million per sample and were similar between tissues.

General study points: Bulk samples went unsorted, so CD4+ and CD8+ repertoires were not compared.

With a constant-region primer, TCR beta cDNA was made from approximately 510 ng of total RNA. Slightly modified ARM-PCR with three nested multiplex PCR rounds yielded TCR beta libraries. The first two PCR rounds used TRBV1-TRBV30 forward primers with a C-beta reverse primer, about 10 cycles each. One entry per CDR3 protein, called by TCRdb with MiXCR from the multiplex PCR reads. The table includes 190,000 or so distinct CDR3 sequences, less than 65% detected once. As concerns this clonotype: Its antigen remains unidentified. This may be a read error, as it is one base from a much larger clone. The conserved phenylalanine or tryptophan is not found at the CDR3 terminus, so this likely reflects a read error.

J was trimmed by 7 bases and V by 3 bases; bases with no gene match: 5. In germline, CDR1 is GTSNPN, CDR2 SVGIG (reference sequence). CDR3 length equals 14 residues. Alongside blood RNA obtained from unsorted whole blood, germline DNA was also extracted. Roughly 4.2 milliliters of peripheral blood were drawn presurgically. Sequenced sample: peripheral blood. This clonotype originated in a woman aged 55-70 years with primary liver carcinoma and hepatitis B virus infection. The J gene is TRBJ2-7, the V gene TRBV30; 14 bases map to TRBD2. Here the CDR3 reads CAWRGTSGSQEQYL. CDR3 nucleotide sequence: TGTGCCTGGAGGGGGACTAGCGGGAGTCAAGAGCAGTACCTC.